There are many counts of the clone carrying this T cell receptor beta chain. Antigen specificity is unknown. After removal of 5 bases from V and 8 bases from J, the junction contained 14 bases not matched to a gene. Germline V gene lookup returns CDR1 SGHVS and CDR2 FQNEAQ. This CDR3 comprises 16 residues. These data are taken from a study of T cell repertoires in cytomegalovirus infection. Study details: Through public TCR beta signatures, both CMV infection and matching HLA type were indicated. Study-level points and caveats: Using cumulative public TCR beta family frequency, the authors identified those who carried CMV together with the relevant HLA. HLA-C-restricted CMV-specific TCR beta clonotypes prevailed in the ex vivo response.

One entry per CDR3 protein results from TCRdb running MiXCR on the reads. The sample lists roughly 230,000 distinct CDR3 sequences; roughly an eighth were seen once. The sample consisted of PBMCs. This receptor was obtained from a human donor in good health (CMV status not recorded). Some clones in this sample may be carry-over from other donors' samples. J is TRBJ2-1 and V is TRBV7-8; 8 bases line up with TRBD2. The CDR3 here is CASSQPVAGIGDEQFF. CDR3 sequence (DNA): TGTGCCAGCAGCCAACCCGTAGCGGGAATTGGGGATGAGCAGTTCTTC. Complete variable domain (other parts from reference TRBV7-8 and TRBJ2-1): GAGVSQSPRYKVAKRGQDVALRCDPISGHVSLFWYQQALGQGPEFLTYFQNEAQLDKSGLPSDRFFAERPEGSVSTLKIQRTQQEDSAVYLCASSQPVAGIGDEQFFGPGTRLTVL.